The clone carrying this T cell receptor beta chain has a single count. The sample comes from a study of blood T cell repertoires in COVID-19. Overall study context: COVID-19 samples from acute and convalescent phases originated in the United States, Italy and Spain.

The length of the CDR3 is 14 residues. Germline CDR1 LNHDA, CDR2 SQIVND (reference sequence). Trimming pared 2 bases from V and 4 bases from J, leaving 11 bases between. As processed by the authors: Reference gene primer amplification gave estimated nucleated cell counts. Using immunoSEQ multiplex PCR, the repertoire was profiled, and TCRdb retains in-frame clones only, with some absent. The V and J calls and clone size are taken from that table; D and trimming were inferred from the DNA. Seen here are some 170,000 clones, 65% to 85% observed once, and the top ten hold more than 7%. Sequencing was performed on peripheral blood. The chain is built from TRBV19 and TRBJ1-2; D gene unclear. The TCR was taken from a woman older than 75 with active or convalescent COVID-19. Here the CDR3 reads CASSIIRESYGYTF. The CDR3, as DNA: TGTGCCAGTAGTATAATCCGAGAGAGCTATGGCTACACCTTC.